This TCR beta chain was captured in a study of cytomegalovirus exposure and HLA in healthy donors. General observations from the study: In a later analysis, a missense DCLRE1C variant was linked to TCR beta V- and J-gene trimming. In a later analysis, several top co-occurrence clusters appeared linked to parvovirus B19, influenza, CMV and Epstein-Barr virus.

PCR primers comprised 60 Vbeta and 13 Jbeta primers. In the source study's methods: Later analysis identified approximately 88 million unique TCR beta chains, 9 million to 13 million shared. Clones were sequenced by immunoSEQ multiplex PCR, and TCRdb holds only the in-frame ones, with some missing. V, J and clone size were drawn from that table, and D and trimming were deduced from the DNA. This table holds tens of thousands of clones, about three quarters found once. With regard to this clone: What it binds is not known.

This CDR3 is 18 amino acids long. V lost 3 bases to trimming and J lost 0 bases; unmatched junction nucleotides: 9. Germline CDR1 ENHRY, CDR2 SYGVKD. The sequence came from a woman aged 25 to 39 in good health and CMV-seropositive. This chain connects TRBV10-3 to TRBJ1-3, with 9 bases identical to TRBD1. The specimen sequenced was PBMCs. The CDR3 DNA is TGTGCCATCAGTGACGCCAGGACAGGGGTACTCTCTGGAAACACCATATATTTT. Protein sequence: CAISDARTGVLSGNTIYF.